The 14 T cell receptor beta chains below were found in one sample sequenced in a study of T cells after yellow fever vaccination. TCRdb reanalysed the 5' RACE reads using MiXCR and keeps one entry per CDR3 protein. The sample contains about 68,000 distinct CDR3 sequences, approximately 7% of which appear only once. The sample was CD8+ T cells sorted from PBMCs, taken more than 40 days after the first yellow fever vaccination. All receptors come from a young man who received the YFV17D yellow fever vaccine.

This clonotype has a count of ten or more. The chain links TRBV7-2 to TRBJ2-3, with TRBD1 matching over 9 bases. The V gene's germline CDR1 is SGHTA and CDR2 FQGNSA. The CDR3 spans 15 residues. V trimming: 3 bases; J trimming: 6 bases; junction bases outside the gene matches: 7. CDR3 protein: CASSFLGTGRDTQYF. CDR3 coding DNA: TGTGCCAGCAGCTTCCTGGGGACAGGGCGGGATACGCAGTATTTT.

Ten or more counts support this clonotype. This chain joins TRBV14 and TRBJ1-1, with D perhaps matching TRBD1 (5 bases). Germline CDR1 and CDR2: SGHDN and FVKESK. The CDR3 is made up of 15 amino acids. Deletions cut 0 bases from V and 1 base from J, with 9 bases between. The CDR3 loop is CASSQDLQGNTEAFF. CDR3 DNA sequence: TGTGCCAGCAGCCAAGATCTTCAGGGGAACACTGAAGCTTTCTTT.

There are many counts of this clonotype. The genes are TRBV4-1 and TRBJ1-1; D may be TRBD1 (5 bases). CDR1 and CDR2 from the germline V gene are MGHRA and YSYEKL. The CDR3 contains 15 residues. V lost 1 base to trimming and J lost 0 bases, with 9 bases between them. The CDR3 DNA sequence: TGCGCCAGCAGCCAAGCCAGGGACTTGAACACTGAAGCTTTCTTT. Translation: CASSQARDLNTEAFF.

Ten or more counts support this clonotype. The chain links TRBV15 to TRBJ1-2; D is undetermined. This CDR3 has 17 amino acids. The V gene lost 0 bases and the J gene lost 3 bases, with 17 bases spanning the gap. Germline CDR1 and CDR2: LNHNV and YYDKDF (reference sequence). For the CDR3, the DNA is TGTGCCACCAGCAGAGATGGGTACCTTGACAAAGACTATGGCTACACCTTC. This sequence encodes CATSRDGYLDKDYGYTF.

The table lists this clonotype with many counts. The CDR3 sequence is CASSPSRDRPPSTGELFF. CDR3 DNA: TGTGCCAGCAGCCCGAGTCGGGACAGGCCCCCGAGCACCGGGGAGCTGTTTTTT. The chain joins TRBV11-1 to TRBJ2-2, with 8 bases identical to TRBD1. Unmatched junction bases numbered 15, after V lost 5 bases and J lost 4 bases. Germline V CDR1 and CDR2: SGHAT, FQDESV (reference sequence). This CDR3 has 18 residues.

The table lists this clonotype with many counts. J is TRBJ2-1 and V is TRBV6-2 or TRBV6-3; 11 nucleotides match TRBD1. The ends lost 8 bases at V and 0 bases at J; junction bases unmatched: 6. The CDR3 spans 16 residues. CDR1 is MNHEY and CDR2 is SVGEGT in the germline V gene. DNA of the CDR3: TGTGCCAGCGATCCCGGGACAGGGGGCTCCTACAATGAGCAGTTCTTC. Its protein product is CASDPGTGGSYNEQFF.

The chain employs TRBV5-5 and TRBJ2-3; D is ambiguous. Germline lookup yields CDR1 SGHKS and CDR2 YYEKEE (reference sequence). Trimming pared 3 bases from V and 4 bases from J, leaving 15 bases between. This CDR3 contains 15 residues. The DNA for the CDR3 is TGTGCCAGCAGCTGGGAAAGGCTCCGCGCAGATACGCAGTATTTT. It encodes CASSWERLRADTQYF.

In this sample, this clonotype turned up many times. This chain connects TRBV20-1 to TRBJ2-2; D is possibly TRBD2 (5 bases). CDR1 is DFQATT, CDR2 SNEGSKA, per germline (reference sequence). V was cut by 3 bases and J by 1 base, with 12 bases left in between. The length of the CDR3 is 15 residues. The chain's CDR3 is CSASSEGLNTGELFF. CDR3 nucleotides: TGCAGTGCTAGCTCTGAGGGCCTGAACACCGGGGAGCTGTTTTTT.

This clonotype showed up many times. In DNA form, the CDR3 reads TGCAGTGCTAGTACGAGTCGGGGGGCGGGCCGGGGCACAGATACGCAGTATTTT. Its protein is CSASTSRGAGRGTDTQYF. This chain connects TRBV20-1 to TRBJ2-3, with D perhaps TRBD2 (7 bases). CDR1 is DFQATT and CDR2 is SNEGSKA in the germline V gene (reference sequence). The CDR3 is 18 amino acids. Trimming removed 3 bases at V and 1 base at J, with 23 bases between.

This clonotype was observed many times. This sequence joins TRBV7-9 and TRBJ1-1; 9 bases map to TRBD1. From germline, CDR1 is SEHNR and CDR2 FQNEAQ (reference sequence). This CDR3 spans 15 amino acids. Trimming at V came to 5 bases and at J to 6 bases, leaving 10 bases not matched to a gene. The chain's CDR3 is CASSAPGQGSPEAFF. The CDR3 coding sequence is TGTGCCAGCAGCGCACCCGGACAGGGGTCCCCTGAAGCTTTCTTT.

Only a few counts were recorded for this clonotype. The chain combines TRBV12-3 or TRBV12-4 with TRBJ2-1; D is unclear. This CDR3 region has 11 residues. Deletions cut 8 bases from V and 2 bases from J, with 4 bases between. CDR3: CASGAYNEQFF. The CDR3 region has the DNA TGTGCCAGCGGCGCCTACAATGAGCAGTTCTTC.

The sample holds many counts of this clonotype. The genes are TRBV25-1 and TRBJ2-7; the match to TRBD1 covers 9 bases. The CDR3 length is 15 residues. V trimming: 1 base; J trimming: 5 bases; junction bases outside the gene matches: 6. Germline V lookup: CDR1 MGHDK, CDR2 SYGVNS. DNA of the CDR3: TGTGCCAGCAGTGAATTTGGGACAGGGTCCCACGAGCAGTACTTC. It encodes CASSEFGTGSHEQYF.

This chain links TRBV6-5 with TRBJ1-3; D is perhaps TRBD1 (6 bases). V shed 2 bases and J shed 4 bases, with 18 bases lying between them. This CDR3 region has 17 residues. Looked up from germline, CDR1 is MNHEY and CDR2 is SVGAGI. CDR3 bases: TGTGCCAGCAGTTACGCCCGACAGGCCCTCGGGGGAAACACCATATATTTT. Amino acid sequence: CASSYARQALGGNTIYF.

In this sample, this clonotype turned up many times. The chain recombines TRBV3-1 with TRBJ2-7, with 8 bases matching TRBD2. The CDR3 loop spans 15 amino acids. J gave up 1 base and V 4 bases, and 6 bases lay outside the gene matches. Germline CDR1 and CDR2: LGHDT and YNNKEL (reference sequence). CDR3 nucleotides: TGTGCCAGCAGCCTGGACTCGGGGGGGTCCTACGAGCAGTACTTC. Protein: CASSLDSGGSYEQYF.